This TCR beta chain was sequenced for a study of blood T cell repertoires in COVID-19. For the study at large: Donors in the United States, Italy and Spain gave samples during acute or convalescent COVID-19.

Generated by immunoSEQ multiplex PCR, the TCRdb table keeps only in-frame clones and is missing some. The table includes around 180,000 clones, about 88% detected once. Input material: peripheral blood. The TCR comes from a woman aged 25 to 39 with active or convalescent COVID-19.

The CDR3 here is CASSPQGVANTGELFF. The CDR3 DNA is TGTGCCAGCTCACCACAGGGAGTAGCGAACACCGGGGAGCTGTTTTTT. V usage is TRBV18 and J usage is TRBJ2-2, with a possible D match to TRBD2 (5 bases). Deletions cut 1 base from V and 0 bases from J, with 9 bases between. From germline, CDR1 is KGHSH and CDR2 LQKENI. The CDR3 has 16 residues.